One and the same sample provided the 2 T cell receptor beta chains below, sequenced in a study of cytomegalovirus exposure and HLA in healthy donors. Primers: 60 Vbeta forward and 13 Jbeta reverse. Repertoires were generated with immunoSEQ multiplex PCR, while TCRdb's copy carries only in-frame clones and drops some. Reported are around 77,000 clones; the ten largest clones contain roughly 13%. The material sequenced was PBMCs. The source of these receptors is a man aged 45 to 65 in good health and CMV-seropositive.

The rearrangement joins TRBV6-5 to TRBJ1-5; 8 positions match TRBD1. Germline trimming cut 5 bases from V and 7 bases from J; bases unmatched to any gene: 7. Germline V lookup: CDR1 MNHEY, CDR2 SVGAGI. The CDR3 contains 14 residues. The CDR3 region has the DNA TGTGCCAGCAGTGGCAGGGGGCCTCGACAGCCCCAGCATTTT. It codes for CASSGRGPRQPQHF.

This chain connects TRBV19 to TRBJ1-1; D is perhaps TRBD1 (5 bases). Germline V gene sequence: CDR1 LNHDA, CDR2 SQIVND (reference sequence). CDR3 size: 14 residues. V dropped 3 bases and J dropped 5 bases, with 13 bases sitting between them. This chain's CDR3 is CASSISGGYTEAFF. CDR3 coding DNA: TGTGCCAGTAGTATTTCCGGGGGTTATACTGAAGCTTTCTTT.